A single TCR beta chain is shown here with its context. Its antigen remains unidentified. One base away there is no much larger clone; base qualities are not given. The CDR3 sequence holds 13 residues, the cysteine and phenylalanine included. Left in the record is the CDR3 DNA by itself, 39 bases read in frame from the first base. The germline V gene specifies SNHLY as CDR1 and FYNNEI as CDR2. Trimming takes 8 bases from V and 0 bases from J, and the germline ends sit 11 bases apart. Genomic DNA was extracted from sorted cells for sequencing of the TCRbeta CDR3 region. The immunoSEQ Assay was used for sequencing of TCRbeta CDR3 regions. This is the immuneACCESS table as TCRdb keeps it, with only in-frame sequences that have V and J called. A part of the clones is gone; compared with another copy, unresolved V genes explain less than half, and the rest is unexplained. The sample includes fewer than 80,000 clones, with under 85% observed a single time. Of the sample, around 3.3% is held by the ten largest clones.

This sample was taken from a study of OX40 agonist ivuxolimab in advanced cancers. About the study as a whole: Ivuxolimab was an agonistic, fully human IgG2 monoclonal antibody directed against OX40 (CD134), a costimulatory receptor. Patients were allowed to have had prior anti-PD-1, anti-PD-L1 or anti-CTLA-4 therapy, and around two fifths of the dose-escalation patients had been treated with checkpoint inhibitors. Intravenous ivuxolimab was administered to patients every 2 weeks at six dose levels: 0.01, 0.1, 0.3, 1.5, 3 and 10 mg/kg. The paper covers the monotherapy dose-escalation part of the phase I ivuxolimab trial, which included N ≈ 50 patients. The purpose of peripheral TCRbeta sequencing was to test whether ivuxolimab changed TCR sequence diversity and led to clonal T-cell expansion. Of the approximately 50 patients in dose escalation, about 20 had hepatocellular carcinoma, around 15 had melanoma, 9 had renal cell carcinoma and 9 had head and neck cancer. In the dose-escalation cohort, 70% to 85% of patients were male, and the mean age was roughly 60 years, with a range of about 20 to 79. Partial responses occurred in three dose-escalation patients: two with cutaneous melanoma and one with hepatocellular carcinoma.

Patients with a history of autoimmune disease or receiving systemic immunosuppression were excluded from the trial. Peripheral blood for TCR sequencing was collected from all dose cohorts at baseline, on cycle 4 day 1, and on cycle 7 day 1. Samples were obtained from an open-label, multicenter, first-in-human phase I dose-escalation trial of ivuxolimab. Adults with locally advanced or metastatic melanoma, renal cell carcinoma, hepatocellular carcinoma or head and neck squamous cell carcinoma were enrolled in the trial. Before TCR sequencing, CD4+ T cells and CD8+ T cells from peripheral blood were sorted into separate populations. The research as a whole found: At doses of 0.1 to 3.0 mg/kg, clonal expansion of both CD4+ and CD8+ T cells in blood was seen between baseline and week 6. Which antigens the clonally expanded peripheral T cells were specific for was not determined. Partial responders in the 0.1-3.0 mg/kg groups had among the lowest normalized peripheral clonal expansion, especially among CD8+ T cells. Low levels of normalized T-cell clonal expansion were also shown by some nonresponding patients. After ivuxolimab, expanded clones were on average more numerous among CD8+ T cells than among CD4+ T cells.

Sequencing was performed on CD4+ or CD8+ T cells sorted from blood, taken in a trial of the OX40 agonist ivuxolimab. The V and J genes are TRBV2 and TRBJ2-7, with no confident D gene call. The sequence derives from an adult with an advanced solid tumor such as melanoma, head and neck, liver or kidney cancer. This receptor carries the CDR3 CASVRSSSYEQYF. The nucleotide sequence reads as follows: TGTGCCAGCGTCAGGAGTAGCTCCTACGAGCAGTACTTC.